This TCR beta chain was captured in a study of shared clonotypes between healthy human individuals. There are 14 residues in the CDR3. CDR1 is SGHRS, CDR2 YFSETQ, per germline. Trimming shortened V by 0 bases and J by 4 bases, and 7 bases separated the two germline ends. Concerning this clone itself: What it recognizes is unknown. At the DNA level, this CDR3 is encoded by other sequences in the same sample as well.

Original processing methods: Junction-only sequences produced by ImmunoSEQ had no quality scores, so filtering differed. TCRdb's table, derived via immunoSEQ multiplex PCR, lists solely in-frame clones and lacks some. The V and J calls and the clone size are those of that table, but D and trimming were determined from the DNA. The table shows a few million clones, with approximately 95% occurring only once. Broader study findings: The represented genetic and exposure-history diversity was limited by the small number of donors. The study found roughly 5.3% of naive CD4 clonotypes shared across four donors.

The sequence derives from a man aged 18 to 35 in good health. Some clones in this sample may be carry-over from other donors' samples. The chain uses TRBV5-1 and TRBJ1-4; D is uncertain. The sequencing sample was made of naive CD4+ T cells from PBMCs. Documented subset: CD45RA+ positively selected. This chain's CDR3 is CASSLGQVNEKLFF. CDR3 nucleotide sequence: TGCGCCAGCAGCTTGGGTCAGGTTAATGAAAAACTGTTTTTT.